This TCR delta chain was captured in a study of gamma-delta T cells after stem cell transplantation. The J segment lost 0 bases and the V segment lost 1 base, leaving 25 bases of the junction unmatched. CDR1 and CDR2 from the germline V gene are TSWWSYY and QGS. The CDR3 is made up of 24 amino acids. By sample fraction, this clone is large. At the DNA level, this CDR3 is encoded by other sequences in the same sample as well. With CATT, TCRdb re-called clones from the RT-PCR reads. The sample lists 1,000 to 1,500 delta-chain clones, 1.5% to 2% occurring once. The TCR originated in a human donor. It is not recorded whose cells these are; they may come from a transplant donor. Sequenced sample: gamma-delta T cells. V is TRDV1 and J is TRDJ1; 11 positions agree with TRDD3. The CDR3 nucleotides read TGTGCTCTTGGGGAACGCCACCTACCCCAACTACGATGGGGGATACGCTTGTACACCGATAAACTCATCTTT. Translated: CALGERHLPQLRWGIRLYTDKLIF.